This T cell receptor (beta chain) is from a study of T cell repertoires in breast cancer. An expanded emulsion RT-PCR with primers for all TCR V genes paired CD8+ T cell chains. CDR3 length: 14 residues. Deletions cut 0 bases from V and 1 base from J, with 7 bases between. The germline gives CDR1 MNHEY, CDR2 SVGAGI. A second nested PCR with blocking oligonucleotides suppressed unpaired genes. TCRdb called the emulsion pairing reads again in MiXCR, with one record for every CDR3 protein. The profile shows tens of thousands of distinct CDR3 sequences, about 50% of them singletons. Details on this clonotype: Its specificity is not known.

Study observations and caveats: Seven or more patient tumors shared around 18 TCR pairs rarely seen in control blood.

The chain couples TRBV6-5 to TRBJ2-7, with D unresolved. The sample was CD8+ T cells. The clonotype was recovered from a pool of human donors with breast cancer or a healthy control (not recorded which). CDR3 bases: TGTGCCAGCAGTTACTCAGGAAGGTCCTACGAGCAGTACTTC. Amino acids: CASSYSGRSYEQYF.